This TCR beta chain is drawn from a study of cytomegalovirus exposure and HLA in healthy donors. Looking at the study overall: Later, an analysis reported that the approximately 120 validation repertoires had used the same platform as the 500 to 750 first-cohort repertoires.

Concerning this clone itself: Its antigen is not identified.

This CDR3 is built from 15 residues. V gave up 1 base and J gave up 2 bases, with 8 bases separating them. Germline V gene sequence: CDR1 SGHTA, CDR2 FQGNSA. Donors were drawn from the approximately 120-subject validation cohort, separate from the approximately 620-subject first cohort. Clones were read by immunoSEQ multiplex PCR, and TCRdb kept only the in-frame ones, dropping some. The sample lists 95,000 to 150,000 clones; approximately 88% were seen once. Study findings and constraints: The investigators catalogued 150 or so TCR beta chains as cytomegalovirus-associated. Most observed TCR sequences were rare, whereas some public TCRs were detected in many donors.

The sample taken for sequencing was PBMCs. This receptor was identified in a woman aged 18-29 years in good health and CMV-seronegative. This sequence joins TRBV7-2 and TRBJ2-2; the D is unclear. CDR3 DNA: TGTGCCAGCAGCTTAGTCTCTCCTAACACCGGGGAGCTGTTTTTT. This codes for CASSLVSPNTGELFF.